What follows are 27 T cell receptor beta chains derived from one specimen sequenced in a study of spatial heterogeneity in lung cancer. TCRdb called the 5' RACE reads again in MiXCR, with one record for every CDR3 protein. The table includes tens of thousands of distinct CDR3 sequences, about 12% detected once. Time point specified: sample taken at primary tumor resection. Tumor, nontumor lung or frozen PBMC supplied whole RNA, sequenced without sorting. The sample was PBMCs, taken at surgery. The receptors stem from a male donor with early-stage non-small cell lung cancer.

The chain is built from TRBV7-2 and TRBJ2-3; 7 bases fit TRBD1. The CDR3 length is 15 residues. In germline, CDR1 is SGHTA, CDR2 FQGNSA. V lost 1 base and J lost 4; bases outside the gene matches: 5. CDR3: CASSLGAGGSDTQYF. For the CDR3, the DNA is TGTGCCAGCAGCTTAGGGGCAGGGGGATCAGATACGCAGTATTTT. Combining the CDR3 with reference TRBV7-2 and TRBJ2-3 gives the whole variable domain GAGVSQSPSNKVTEKGKDVELRCDPISGHTALYWYRQSLGQGLEFLIYFQGNSAPDKSGLPSDRFSAERTGGSVSTLTIQRTQQEDSAVYLCASSLGAGGSDTQYFGPGTRLTVL.

This chain links TRBV4-1 with TRBJ1-2; possible D gene TRBD1, 6 bases. CDR3 length: 17 residues. The ends were cut back, 6 bases at V and 2 bases at J, with 22 bases in the middle. The germline V gene encodes CDR1 MGHRA and CDR2 YSYEKL. CDR3 nucleotide sequence: TGCGCCAGCAGACGATTGATAACAGGGACCAAGAACTATGGCTACACCTTC. Translating gives CASRRLITGTKNYGYTF.

This clonotype was seen only a few times. The rearrangement links TRBV6-6 to TRBJ2-3, with unresolved D. V lost 2 bases to trimming and J lost 0 bases, with 6 bases between them. Germline V gene data show CDR1 as MNHNY and CDR2 as SVGAGI (reference sequence). This CDR3 region has 14 residues. The chain's CDR3 is CASSYGRSTDTQYF. The DNA of the CDR3 is TGTGCCAGCAGTTACGGGCGGAGCACAGATACGCAGTATTTT.

This clonotype was counted between two and nine times. The chain recombines TRBV11-2 with TRBJ1-5, with D possibly matching TRBD1 (5 bases). V was trimmed by 0 bases and J by 5 bases, leaving 11 bases between them. Germline V CDR1 and CDR2: SGHAT, FQNNGV. The CDR3 has 15 amino acids. CDR3 loop: CASSLDGTHYQPQHF. DNA of the CDR3: TGTGCCAGCAGCTTAGACGGGACTCATTATCAGCCCCAGCATTTT.

The chain has TRBV20-1 and TRBJ1-1, with D maybe TRBD1 (6 bases). Per germline, CDR1 DFQATT and CDR2 SNEGSKA (reference sequence). V was clipped by 6 bases and J by 0 bases, with 11 bases between them. The CDR3 is made up of 13 amino acids. In DNA form, the CDR3 reads TGCAGTGCAGCAGGGGTAATGAACACTGAAGCTTTCTTT. Translating it yields CSAAGVMNTEAFF.

This sequence joins TRBV29-1 and TRBJ2-1; 9 nucleotides align to TRBD2. J was trimmed by 0 bases and V by 7 bases; bases with no gene match: 10. The germline gives CDR1 SQVTM, CDR2 ANQGSEA. This CDR3 contains 16 residues. This CDR3 is CSAEGSSGDSYNEQFF. The CDR3 nucleotides are TGCAGCGCGGAGGGGTCTAGCGGGGACTCCTACAATGAGCAGTTCTTC.

This clonotype appeared a few times. This chain joins TRBV5-4 and TRBJ1-2, with TRBD1 matching 7 bases. The germline gives CDR1 SGHNT, CDR2 YYREEE (reference sequence). The CDR3 has 14 amino acids. Unmatched junction bases numbered 6, after V lost 5 bases and J lost 2 bases. Here the CDR3 reads CASRRDSINYGYTF. The CDR3 nucleotides read TGTGCCAGCAGACGGGACAGTATAAACTATGGCTACACCTTC.

This clonotype was observed a few times. The V and J genes are TRBV5-1 and TRBJ2-5; D may be TRBD2 (5 bases). The CDR3 consists of 14 residues. The V gene lost 4 bases and the J gene lost 1 base, with 11 bases spanning the gap. Per germline, CDR1 SGHRS and CDR2 YFSETQ. CDR3 sequence reads: CASSPDGVQETQYF. The CDR3 nucleotides read TGCGCCAGCAGCCCGGACGGGGTCCAAGAGACCCAGTACTTC. Together with reference TRBV5-1 and TRBJ2-5, the CDR3 gives the full variable domain: KAGVTQTPRYLIKTRGQQVTLSCSPISGHRSVSWYQQTPGQGLQFLFEYFSETQRNKGNFPGRFSGRQFSNSRSEMNVSTLELGDSALYLCASSPDGVQETQYFGPGTRLLVL.

The chain couples TRBV14 to TRBJ2-7, with a possible D match to TRBD2 (6 bases). The germline gives CDR1 SGHDN, CDR2 FVKESK. V dropped 4 bases and J dropped 4 bases, with 11 bases sitting between them. This CDR3 is 13 amino acids long. The CDR3 DNA follows: TGTGCCAGCAGCCTAGGGACTCCGTACGAGCAGTACTTC. Protein: CASSLGTPYEQYF.

This clonotype was counted between two and nine times. The chain is built from TRBV12-3 or TRBV12-4 and TRBJ1-5, with TRBD1 identical over 7 bases. The length of the CDR3 is 14 residues. The junction had 5 bases not matched to a gene; V was cut back by 5 bases and J by 4 bases. This CDR3 reads CASSLPGQNQPQHF. The CDR3 nucleotides are TGTGCCAGCAGTCTTCCGGGACAGAATCAGCCCCAGCATTTT.

At least ten counts were recorded for this clonotype. This chain joins TRBV10-2 and TRBJ1-1; D gene ambiguous. CDR3 length: 14 residues. CDR1 is WSHSY and CDR2 is SAAADI in the germline V gene. The V gene lost 4 bases and the J gene lost 4 bases, with 13 bases spanning the gap. The chain's CDR3 is CASSVGGFITEAFF. CDR3 nucleotides: TGCGCCAGCAGTGTAGGAGGGTTTATCACTGAAGCTTTCTTT.

The rearrangement links TRBV20-1 to TRBJ2-7, with TRBD1 matching 10 bases. The germline V gene encodes CDR1 DFQATT and CDR2 SNEGSKA (reference sequence). Trimming took 2 bases from V and 1 from J; bases not matched to a gene: 8. The CDR3 has 16 amino acids. The CDR3 nucleotides are TGCAGTGCTAGATTACCTCCGGGACAGGGGTCCTACGAGCAGTACTTC. Residues: CSARLPPGQGSYEQYF.

The V and J genes are TRBV9 and TRBJ2-3; 8 bases agree with TRBD2. V gave up 0 bases and J gave up 3 bases; unmatched junction bases: 6. The CDR3 is 16 residues long. Germline V gene lookup returns CDR1 SGDLS and CDR2 YYNGEE. The CDR3 here is CASSVGSSGATDTQYF. The CDR3 DNA sequence: TGTGCCAGCAGCGTAGGGAGTAGCGGGGCTACAGATACGCAGTATTTT.

The chain has TRBV23-1 and TRBJ2-3, with TRBD2 matching 11 bases. TRBV23-1 is placed among ORFs of uncertain function. This CDR3 has 19 amino acids. V lost 0 bases to trimming and J lost 3 bases; unmatched junction nucleotides: 11. The CDR3 sequence is CASSQSGSSGRKKTDTQYF. The CDR3 DNA reads as TGCGCCAGCAGTCAATCGGGGTCTAGCGGGAGGAAAAAAACAGATACGCAGTATTTT.

The chain is built from TRBV20-1 and TRBJ2-5, with D uncertain. In germline, CDR1 is DFQATT, CDR2 SNEGSKA (reference sequence). The V end was cut by 2 bases, the J end by 5 bases, with 9 bases between. There are 12 residues in the CDR3. The CDR3 spells CSARRSSETQYF. The CDR3 DNA reads as TGCAGTGCTAGAAGGTCCTCGGAGACCCAGTACTTC.

There are a few counts of this clonotype. V gene TRBV4-1 combines with J gene TRBJ2-2; D possibly corresponds to TRBD2 (6 bases). Germline V gene sequence: CDR1 MGHRA, CDR2 YSYEKL. Trimming shortened V by 7 bases and J by 5 bases, and 20 bases separated the two germline ends. This CDR3 is 16 amino acids long. CDR3 residues: CASKVGETRGTGELFF. CDR3 in DNA: TGCGCCAGCAAGGTGGGGGAGACTAGAGGAACCGGGGAGCTGTTTTTT.

This chain links TRBV12-5 with TRBJ1-3, with D unresolved. V lost 5 bases and J lost 0, with 11 bases in between. Germline assignment: CDR1 LGHNT and CDR2 FRNRAP. The CDR3 length is 15 residues. The CDR3 region is CASGIQALSGNTIYF. The CDR3 bases are TGTGCTAGTGGTATCCAGGCCCTCTCTGGAAACACCATATATTTT.

This clonotype was detected a few times. The rearrangement uses TRBV11-2 and TRBJ1-2; no definite D call. The ends were cut back, 4 bases at V and 4 bases at J, with 7 bases in the middle. CDR3 size: 12 residues. The germline gives CDR1 SGHAT, CDR2 FQNNGV. The CDR3 sequence is CASSSNVYGYTF. The CDR3 DNA follows: TGTGCCAGCAGCTCCAACGTCTATGGCTACACCTTC.

V and J are TRBV6-5 and TRBJ2-2; D gene uncertain. Germline CDR1 and CDR2: MNHEY and SVGAGI. The CDR3 extends over 13 amino acids. Trimming pared 6 bases from V and 3 bases from J, leaving 8 bases between. CDR3: CASRSPDTGELFF. As DNA, the CDR3 is TGTGCCAGCAGGTCCCCTGACACCGGGGAGCTGTTTTTT.

This clonotype has ten or more counts. The chain is built from TRBV7-2 and TRBJ1-4, with D unresolved. Germline V gives CDR1 SGHTA, CDR2 FQGNSA. This CDR3 has 14 residues. Trimming pared 1 base from V and 4 bases from J, leaving 7 bases between. CDR3 bases: TGTGCCAGCAGCTTAGGGGTTGATAATGAAAAACTGTTTTTT. Translation: CASSLGVDNEKLFF.

The CDR3 nucleotides are TGTGCCAGCAATAAGGCAGGTAGCTCCTACAATGAGCAGTTCTTC. It encodes CASNKAGSSYNEQFF. This chain uses TRBV2 with TRBJ2-1; D ambiguous. The CDR3 loop spans 15 amino acids. Germline values: CDR1 SNHLY, CDR2 FYNNEI. Between the trimmed V and J ends, which lost 7 bases and 0 bases, there was a span of 13 bases.

The CDR3 coding sequence is TGTGCCAGCAGCCAAGGGCCGGGAGGGAATCAGCCCCAGCATTTT. Amino acid sequence: CASSQGPGGNQPQHF. The chain carries TRBV3-1 and TRBJ1-5; D is unresolved. Germline V gene lookup returns CDR1 LGHDT and CDR2 YNNKEL (reference sequence). Trimming removed 1 base at V and 4 bases at J, with 11 bases between. This CDR3 has 15 residues.

This clonotype was seen more than once but under ten times. This chain uses TRBV2 with TRBJ1-1; D possibly corresponds to TRBD1 (5 bases). V was trimmed by 10 bases and J by 1 base, leaving 13 bases between them. This CDR3 comprises 13 residues. Germline lookup yields CDR1 SNHLY and CDR2 FYNNEI. CDR3 nucleotide sequence: TGTGCCACCCCGTGGGGGGAGAACACTGAAGCTTTCTTT. This codes for CATPWGENTEAFF.

This clonotype is deemed medium-sized. The J gene is TRBJ2-1, the V gene TRBV11-3, with TRBD2 as a possible D gene (6 bases). The CDR3 extends over 13 amino acids. Germline CDR1 reads SGHNT; CDR2 reads YENEEA. The V end lost 0 bases, the J end lost 6 bases, and 6 bases lay between the germline ends. The CDR3 DNA is TGTGCCAGCAGCTTAGAGACTAGCAATGAGCAGTTCTTC. Translated, it gives CASSLETSNEQFF. Looking up the rest from reference TRBV11-3 and TRBJ2-1 gives the full variable domain: EAGVVQSPRYKIIEKKQPVAFWCNPISGHNTLYWYLQNLGQGPELLIRYENEEAVDDSQLPKDRFSAERLKGVDSTLKIQPAELGDSAVYLCASSLETSNEQFFGPGTRLTVL.

This chain uses TRBV7-9 with TRBJ1-5; D might be TRBD1 (6 bases). The germline V gene has CDR1 SEHNR and CDR2 FQNEAQ (reference sequence). The CDR3 is 13 amino acids. V lost 5 bases and J 9 bases, leaving 14 bases between the germline ends. The CDR3 sequence: CASSPTGPGPQHF. As DNA, the CDR3 is TGTGCCAGCAGCCCGACAGGCCCCGGGCCCCAGCATTTT.

At least ten counts were recorded for this clonotype. The chain recombines TRBV29-1 with TRBJ2-1, with D maybe TRBD1 (6 bases). CDR1 is SQVTM, CDR2 ANQGSEA, per germline. V was clipped by 1 base and J by 4 bases, with 8 bases between them. This CDR3 region has 13 residues. CDR3 coding DNA: TGCAGCGTTGAAGGGACAGAATACAATGAGCAGTTCTTC. Its protein is CSVEGTEYNEQFF.

This clonotype was seen a few times. V and J are TRBV3-1 and TRBJ1-3; D remains ambiguous. Trimming removed 4 bases at V and 4 bases at J, with 20 bases between. CDR3 size: 17 residues. Germline V gene sequence: CDR1 LGHDT, CDR2 YNNKEL (reference sequence). CDR3 bases: TGTGCCAGCAGCCGAAGTTCGAAGGTCGGAGGGGGAAACACCATATATTTT. It encodes CASSRSSKVGGGNTIYF.